The TCR beta chain under discussion was sequenced for a study of CD8 T cells in ankylosing spondylitis (dated by TCRdb to 2017 to 2019). Regarding the complete study: T cell receptor beta repertoires were profiled in healthy donors and ankylosing spondylitis patients so that disease-linked TCR variants could be found. Peripheral blood was sampled, and synovial fluid was also collected from ankylosing spondylitis patients. The full study cohort comprised some 27 ankylosing spondylitis patients and approximately 100 healthy donors. Study-wide conclusions, independent of this receptor: The disease-linked clones were reported to be significantly enriched in matched synovial fluid samples from ankylosing spondylitis patients. A CD8+ phenotype was shown by the disease-linked clones, which were found at relatively low frequencies in peripheral blood. A TCR beta motif made up of eight or nine highly homologous amino acid variants appeared to be characteristic of blood from ankylosing spondylitis patients. Some motif variants were previously reported in synovial fluid and blood of reactive arthritis patients, suggesting common disease-initiation mechanisms.

This clonotype was found many times. Its antigen specificity is not known. Base qualities are not at hand, and no much larger clone is one base apart. Sequencing took place on an Illumina HiSeq 2500. Quantitative 5'-RACE with molecular barcodes was the method used to prepare the TCR beta libraries. In the paper's pipeline: A new computational method, built on a probabilistic model of VDJ rearrangement, was used to identify disease-linked TCR variants. Clones were called with MiXCR by TCRdb after fastp trimmed the public reads at Q25, and only in-frame beta chains were retained. Entries that share a CDR3 protein sequence are merged under the most common genes and DNA. The V and J calls reflect TCRdb's pipeline rather than the authors' work. In this sample the table shows 200,000 to 250,000 distinct CDR3 sequences, around 20% of which occur a single time. The ten biggest clones cover approximately 40% of the sample.

Spanning cysteine to phenylalanine, the CDR3 consists of 13 amino acids. The retained sequence is limited to the CDR3, 39 bases, with the frame set at the first base. Cut back by 3 bases and 5 bases, the V and J ends lie 10 bases apart. The source of this sequence is a male donor with ankylosing spondylitis. The chain is encoded by TRBV12-3 or TRBV12-4 joined to TRBJ2-5, with no confident D gene call. The material sequenced was blood, either unsorted or a sorted T cell fraction (not recorded which). The nucleotide sequence is given as TGTGCCAGCAGTTTCGAGGTCCCGGAGACCCAGTACTTC. It is translated as CASSFEVPETQYF.